This T cell receptor beta chain was identified in a study of PD-1 blockade in classical Hodgkin lymphoma. Study-level findings and limits: Newly diagnosed patients were reported to start with lower TCR diversity than healthy donors. Repertoire difference causes, possibly disease activity or prior therapy, remain undefined.

V shed 2 bases and J shed 8 bases, with 12 bases lying between them. This CDR3 is 13 amino acids long. From germline, CDR1 is MNHEY and CDR2 SVGAGI. The time point is: newly diagnosed, previously untreated cHL patient sample. After thawing, PBMCs were subjected to magnetic negative selection to isolate CD8+ T cells. Investigators turned to newly diagnosed, untreated classical Hodgkin lymphoma PBMCs for comparison. Assay used: immunoSEQ multiplex PCR; TCRdb lists only in-frame clones, some missing. The sample lists about 21,000 clones, roughly 89% occurring once. As for this clone: Its antigen is not known.

The receptor comes from a human donor with classical Hodgkin lymphoma. This sequence joins TRBV6-5 and TRBJ1-2; TRBD1 might be the D (5 bases). The sequenced sample consisted of CD8+ T cells from blood. The CDR3 reads CASSYRGYEGYTF. CDR3 coding DNA: TGTGCCAGCAGTTACAGGGGCTACGAAGGCTACACCTTC.